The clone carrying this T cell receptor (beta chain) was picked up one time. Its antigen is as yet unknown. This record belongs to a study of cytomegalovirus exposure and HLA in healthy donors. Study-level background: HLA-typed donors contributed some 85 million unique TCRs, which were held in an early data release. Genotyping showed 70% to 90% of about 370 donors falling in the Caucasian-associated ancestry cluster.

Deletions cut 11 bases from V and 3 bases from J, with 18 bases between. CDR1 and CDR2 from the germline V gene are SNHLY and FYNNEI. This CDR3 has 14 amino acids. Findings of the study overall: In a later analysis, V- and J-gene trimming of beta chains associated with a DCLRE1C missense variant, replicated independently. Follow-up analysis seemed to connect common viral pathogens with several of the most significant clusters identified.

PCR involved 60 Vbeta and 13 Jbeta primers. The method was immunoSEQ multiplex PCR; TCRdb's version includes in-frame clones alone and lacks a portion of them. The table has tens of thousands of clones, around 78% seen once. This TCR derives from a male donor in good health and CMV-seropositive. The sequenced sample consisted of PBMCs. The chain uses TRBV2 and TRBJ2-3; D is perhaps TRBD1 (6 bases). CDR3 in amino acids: CAGGQGFGTDTQYF. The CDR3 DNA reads TGTGCCGGGGGACAAGGGTTCGGGACAGATACGCAGTATTTT.